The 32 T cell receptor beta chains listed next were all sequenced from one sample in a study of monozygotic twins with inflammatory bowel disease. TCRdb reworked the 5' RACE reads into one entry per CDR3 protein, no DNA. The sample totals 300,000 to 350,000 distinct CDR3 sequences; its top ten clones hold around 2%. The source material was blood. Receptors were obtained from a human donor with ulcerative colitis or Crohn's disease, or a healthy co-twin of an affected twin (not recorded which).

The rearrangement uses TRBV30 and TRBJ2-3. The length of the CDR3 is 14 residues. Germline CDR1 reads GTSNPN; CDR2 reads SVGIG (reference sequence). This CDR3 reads CAWSVHTVADTQYF.

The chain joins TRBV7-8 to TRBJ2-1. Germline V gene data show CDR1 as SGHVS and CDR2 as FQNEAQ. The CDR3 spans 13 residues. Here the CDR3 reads CASSLDWANEQFF.

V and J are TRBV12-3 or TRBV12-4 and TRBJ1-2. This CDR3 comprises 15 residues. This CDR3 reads CASSPRGRSNYGYTF.

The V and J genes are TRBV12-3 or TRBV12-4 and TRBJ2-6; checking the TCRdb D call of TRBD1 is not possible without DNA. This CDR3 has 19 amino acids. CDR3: CASSYTGFEVLGGANVLTF.

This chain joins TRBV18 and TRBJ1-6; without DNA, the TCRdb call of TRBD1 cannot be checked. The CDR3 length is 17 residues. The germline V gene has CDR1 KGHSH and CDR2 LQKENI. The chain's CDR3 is CASSPNLPGQGDSPLHF.

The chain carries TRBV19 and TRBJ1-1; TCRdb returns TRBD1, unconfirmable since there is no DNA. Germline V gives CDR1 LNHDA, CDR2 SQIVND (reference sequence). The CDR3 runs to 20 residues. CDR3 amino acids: CASSLFPLELTRDRAPEAFF.

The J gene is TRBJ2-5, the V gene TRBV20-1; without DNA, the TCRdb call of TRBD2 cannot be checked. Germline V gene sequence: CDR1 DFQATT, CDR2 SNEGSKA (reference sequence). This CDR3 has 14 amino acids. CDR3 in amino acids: CSTRGAGILETQYF.

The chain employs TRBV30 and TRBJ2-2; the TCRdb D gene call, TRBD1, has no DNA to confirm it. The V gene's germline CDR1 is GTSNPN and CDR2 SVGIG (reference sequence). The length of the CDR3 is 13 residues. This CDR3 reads CAWSMTGSGELFF.

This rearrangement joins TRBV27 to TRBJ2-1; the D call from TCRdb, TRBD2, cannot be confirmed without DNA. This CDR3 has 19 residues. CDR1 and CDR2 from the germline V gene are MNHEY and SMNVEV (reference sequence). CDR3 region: CASSSWGFSGTSSYNEQFF.

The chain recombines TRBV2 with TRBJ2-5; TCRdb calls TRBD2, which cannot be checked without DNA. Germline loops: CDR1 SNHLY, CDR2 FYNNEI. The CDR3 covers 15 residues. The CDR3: CASRMEVAGRETQYF. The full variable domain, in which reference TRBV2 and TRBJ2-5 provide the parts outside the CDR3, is EPEVTQTPSHQVTQMGQEVILRCVPISNHLYFYWYRQILGQKVEFLVSFYNNEISEKSEIFDDQFSVERPDGSNFTLKIRSTKLEDSAMYFCASRMEVAGRETQYFGPGTRLLVL.

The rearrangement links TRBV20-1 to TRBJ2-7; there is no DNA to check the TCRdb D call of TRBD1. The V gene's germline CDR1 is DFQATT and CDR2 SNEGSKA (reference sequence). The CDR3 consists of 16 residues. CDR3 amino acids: CSAREARGGLSYEQYF.

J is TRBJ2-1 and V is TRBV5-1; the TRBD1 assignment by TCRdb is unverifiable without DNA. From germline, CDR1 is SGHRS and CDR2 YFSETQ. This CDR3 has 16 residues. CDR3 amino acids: CASSLGPLTSAHEQFF.

The CDR3 reads CASSLPLTRDSGRGYTF. This chain joins TRBV7-9 and TRBJ1-2. The CDR3 sequence is 17 residues long. Germline assignment: CDR1 SEHNR and CDR2 FQNEAQ (reference sequence).

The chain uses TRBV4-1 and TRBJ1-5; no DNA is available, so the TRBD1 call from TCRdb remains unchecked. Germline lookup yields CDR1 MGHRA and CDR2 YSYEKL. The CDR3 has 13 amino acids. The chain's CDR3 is CASSPVPVLPQHF.

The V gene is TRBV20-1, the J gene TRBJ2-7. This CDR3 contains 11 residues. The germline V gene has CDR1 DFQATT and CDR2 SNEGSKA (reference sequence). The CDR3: CSARNYREQYF.

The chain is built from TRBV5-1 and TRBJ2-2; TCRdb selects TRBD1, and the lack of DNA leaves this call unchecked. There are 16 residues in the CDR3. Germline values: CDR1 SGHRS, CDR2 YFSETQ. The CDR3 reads CASSFGEGARTGELFF.

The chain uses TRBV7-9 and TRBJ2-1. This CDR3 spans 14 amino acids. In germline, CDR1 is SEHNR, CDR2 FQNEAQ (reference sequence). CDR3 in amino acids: CASSFPEHYNEQFF.

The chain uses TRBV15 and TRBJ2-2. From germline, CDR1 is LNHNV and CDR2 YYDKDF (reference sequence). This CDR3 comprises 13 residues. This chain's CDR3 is CATSGRFTGELFF.

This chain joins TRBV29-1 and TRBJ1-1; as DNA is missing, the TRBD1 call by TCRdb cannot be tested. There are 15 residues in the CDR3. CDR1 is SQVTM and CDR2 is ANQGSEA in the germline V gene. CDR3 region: CSVYFRDTGGPEAFF.

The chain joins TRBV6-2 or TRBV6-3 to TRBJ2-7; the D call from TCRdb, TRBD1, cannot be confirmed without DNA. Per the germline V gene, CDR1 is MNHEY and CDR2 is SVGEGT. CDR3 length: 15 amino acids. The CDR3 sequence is CASILSWGARYEQYF.

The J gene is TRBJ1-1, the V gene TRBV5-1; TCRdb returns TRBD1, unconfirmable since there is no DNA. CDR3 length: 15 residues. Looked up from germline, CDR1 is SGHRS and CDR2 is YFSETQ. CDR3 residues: CASSRGQGQNTEAFF.

The CDR3 sequence: CASSLAQDPPTQYF. The V call is TRBV7-8, the J call TRBJ2-3. Germline-derived CDR1 and CDR2 are SGHVS and FQNEAQ. This CDR3 has 14 amino acids.

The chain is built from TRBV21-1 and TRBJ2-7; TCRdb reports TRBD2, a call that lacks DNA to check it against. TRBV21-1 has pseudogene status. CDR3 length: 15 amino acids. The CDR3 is CASSSGLIDSYEQYF.

CDR3 sequence reads: CASSLAGGTNTGELFF. The chain uses TRBV5-1 and TRBJ2-2. CDR3 length: 16 residues. Germline V CDR1 and CDR2: SGHRS, YFSETQ.

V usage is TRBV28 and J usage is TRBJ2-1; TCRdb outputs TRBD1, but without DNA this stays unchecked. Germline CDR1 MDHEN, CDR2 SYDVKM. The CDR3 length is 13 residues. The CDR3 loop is CASSFRGYNEQFF. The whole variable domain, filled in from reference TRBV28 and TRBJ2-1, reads DVKVTQSSRYLVKRTGEKVFLECVQDMDHENMFWYRQDPGLGLRLIYFSYDVKMKEKGDIPEGYSVSREKKERFSLILESASTNQTSMYLCASSFRGYNEQFFGPGTRLTVL.

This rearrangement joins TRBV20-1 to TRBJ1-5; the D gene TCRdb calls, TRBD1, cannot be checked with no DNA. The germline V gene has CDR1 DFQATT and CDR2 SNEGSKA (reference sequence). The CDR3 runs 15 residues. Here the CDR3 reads CSATKPGQVGQPQHF.

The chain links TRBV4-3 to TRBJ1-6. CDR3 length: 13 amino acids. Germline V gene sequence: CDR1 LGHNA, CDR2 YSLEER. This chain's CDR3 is CASSQTSTSPLHF.

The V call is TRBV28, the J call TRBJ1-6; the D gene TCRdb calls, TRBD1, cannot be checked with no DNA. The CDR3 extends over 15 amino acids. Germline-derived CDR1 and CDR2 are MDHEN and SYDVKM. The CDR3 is CASSPHRTPGSPLHF.

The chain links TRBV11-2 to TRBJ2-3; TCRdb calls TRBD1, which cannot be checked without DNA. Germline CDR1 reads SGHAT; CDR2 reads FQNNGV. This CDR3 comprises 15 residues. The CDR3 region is CASSRDRGSTDTQYF.

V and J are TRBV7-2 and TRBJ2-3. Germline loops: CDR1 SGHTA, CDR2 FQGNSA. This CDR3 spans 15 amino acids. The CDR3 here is CASRLSGFGTDTQYF.

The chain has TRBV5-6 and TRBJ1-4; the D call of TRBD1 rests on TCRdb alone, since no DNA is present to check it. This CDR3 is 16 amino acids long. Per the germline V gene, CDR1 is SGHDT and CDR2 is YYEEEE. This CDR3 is CASSLGHRGYSEKLFF.

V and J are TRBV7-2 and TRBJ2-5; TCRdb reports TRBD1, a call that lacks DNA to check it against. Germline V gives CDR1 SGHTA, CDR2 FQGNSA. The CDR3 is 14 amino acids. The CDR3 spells CASSLAGTGKTQYF.